This T cell receptor (beta chain) was documented in a study of early stage breast cancer tumors. Overall study findings and caveats: Bulk DNA sequencing of unsorted cells missed chain pairing and markers. In most of the 16 patients, blood comparison separated tumor from normal breast.

Measured with immunoSEQ multiplex PCR; TCRdb has only the in-frame clones, and not every one. The table records more than 55,000 clones, 65% to 85% of them present only once. Deletions cut 6 bases from V and 0 bases from J, with 12 bases between. The CDR3 is 15 residues long. The V gene's germline CDR1 is LNHDA and CDR2 SQIVND (reference sequence). This clone has a handful of counts. Its cognate antigen is unknown. Sequencing was performed on blood. The chain links TRBV19 to TRBJ2-1; no firm D call. The TCR sequence derives from a person in their forties with breast cancer. CDR3 DNA: TGTGCCAGTAGAAGCGCCGCGAGCTCCTACAATGAGCAGTTCTTC. Amino acid sequence: CASRSAASSYNEQFF.